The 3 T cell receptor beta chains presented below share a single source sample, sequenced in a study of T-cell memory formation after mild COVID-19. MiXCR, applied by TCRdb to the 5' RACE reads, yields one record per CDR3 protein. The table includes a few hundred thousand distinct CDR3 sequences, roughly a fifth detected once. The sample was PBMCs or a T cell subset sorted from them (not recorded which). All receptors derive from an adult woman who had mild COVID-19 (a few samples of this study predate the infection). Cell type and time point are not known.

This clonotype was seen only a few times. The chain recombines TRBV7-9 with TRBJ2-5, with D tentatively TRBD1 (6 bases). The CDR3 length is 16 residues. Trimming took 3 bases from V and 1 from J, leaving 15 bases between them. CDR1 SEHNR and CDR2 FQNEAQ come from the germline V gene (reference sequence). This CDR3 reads CASSLPTGLGQETQYF. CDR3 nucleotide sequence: TGTGCCAGCAGCTTGCCTACAGGGTTGGGCCAAGAGACCCAGTACTTC.

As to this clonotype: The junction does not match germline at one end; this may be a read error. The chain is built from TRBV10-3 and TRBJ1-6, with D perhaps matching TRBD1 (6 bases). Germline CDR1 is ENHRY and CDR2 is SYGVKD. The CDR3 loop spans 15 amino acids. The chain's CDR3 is CDISRTGNHNSPLHF. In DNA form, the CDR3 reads TGTGACATCAGCCGAACAGGGAATCATAATTCACCCCTCCACTTT.

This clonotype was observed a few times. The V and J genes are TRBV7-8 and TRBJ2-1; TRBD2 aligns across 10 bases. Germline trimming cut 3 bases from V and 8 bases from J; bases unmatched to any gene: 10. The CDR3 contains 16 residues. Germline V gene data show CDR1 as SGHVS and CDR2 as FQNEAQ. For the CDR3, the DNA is TGTGCCAGCAGCTTGGGGTATGGACTAGCGGACCATGAGCAGTTCTTC. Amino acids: CASSLGYGLADHEQFF.